The 14 T cell receptor beta chains listed next were all sequenced from one sample in a study of blood T cell repertoires in COVID-19. Clones were sequenced by immunoSEQ multiplex PCR, and TCRdb holds only the in-frame ones, with some missing. Among about 150,000 clones, roughly 84% were seen once, and the ten largest hold under 10%. The specimen was peripheral blood. These receptors originate from a man aged 25-45 years with COVID-19, enrolled during active disease.

The V call is TRBV7-3, the J call TRBJ1-4; no clear D gene. V was trimmed by 8 bases and J by 0 bases, leaving 13 bases between them. This CDR3 has 15 residues. CDR1 is SGHTA and CDR2 is FQGTGA in the germline V gene. In nucleotides, the CDR3 is TGTGCCAGCGGTAGTATTACTGCAACTAATGAAAAACTGTTTTTT. This codes for CASGSITATNEKLFF.

This clone showed up just a few times. This sequence joins TRBV20-1 and TRBJ1-1, with D maybe TRBD1 (5 bases). Germline values: CDR1 DFQATT, CDR2 SNEGSKA (reference sequence). V lost 6 bases, J lost 7 bases, and 12 bases lay in between. This CDR3 contains 11 residues. The CDR3 loop is CSAKEGVEAFF. The CDR3 bases are TGCAGTGCAAAAGAAGGGGTTGAAGCTTTCTTT.

This sequence joins TRBV29-1 and TRBJ1-5; unclear D gene. Deletions cut 5 bases from V and 5 bases from J, with 10 bases between. Germline V gene lookup returns CDR1 SQVTM and CDR2 ANQGSEA. CDR3 size: 12 residues. CDR3 residues: CSVSDGDQPQHF. The CDR3 DNA is TGCAGCGTTTCCGACGGAGATCAGCCCCAGCATTTT.

The rearrangement uses TRBV5-5 and TRBJ2-7; no reliable D call. Germline V gene data show CDR1 as SGHKS and CDR2 as YYEKEE (reference sequence). Trimming left V 3 bases short and J 0 bases short, with 16 bases between. The CDR3 has 16 amino acids. The CDR3 DNA sequence: TGTGCCAGCAGCTCCCCCCTAGGTACGAGCTCCTACGAGCAGTACTTC. Translated, it gives CASSSPLGTSSYEQYF.

The chain couples TRBV6-2 or TRBV6-3 to TRBJ1-5; D is uncertain. Germline values: CDR1 MNHEY, CDR2 SVGEGT. V was cut by 2 bases and J by 0 bases, with 5 bases left in between. This CDR3 is 14 amino acids long. The CDR3 DNA sequence: TGTGCCAGCAGTTACACTCATAGCAATCAGCCCCAGCATTTT. It is translated as CASSYTHSNQPQHF.

This clone has just one count. The J gene is TRBJ1-4, the V gene TRBV13; TRBD1 matches at 7 bases. This CDR3 contains 14 residues. Germline V gene sequence: CDR1 PRHDT, CDR2 FYEKMQ (reference sequence). The V and J ends lost 6 bases and 8 bases, in that order; junction bases with no gene match: 9. The CDR3 DNA reads as TGTGCCAGCAGACCTGAGACAGGGCAGGAAAAACTGTTTTTT. Translation: CASRPETGQEKLFF.

J is TRBJ1-1 and V is TRBV6-5; the D is unclear. From germline, CDR1 is MNHEY and CDR2 SVGAGI. The CDR3 is 14 amino acids. The V end lost 7 bases, the J end lost 5 bases, and 17 bases lay between the germline ends. Here the CDR3 reads CASNAISGSTEAFF. The CDR3, as DNA: TGTGCCAGCAATGCCATCTCGGGTAGTACTGAAGCTTTCTTT.

The chain uses TRBV27 and TRBJ1-2; possible D gene TRBD1, 5 bases. Trimming shortened V by 8 bases and J by 4 bases, and 23 bases separated the two germline ends. There are 16 residues in the CDR3. CDR1 and CDR2 (germline): MNHEY, SMNVEV (reference sequence). Here the CDR3 reads CASGSVKGRRGYGYTF. In DNA, the CDR3 is TGTGCCAGCGGTTCGGTAAAGGGCCGAAGGGGCTATGGCTACACCTTC.

The chain uses TRBV7-9 and TRBJ2-1, with 8 bases lining up with TRBD1. CDR3 length equals 12 residues. Germline V CDR1 and CDR2: SEHNR, FQNEAQ (reference sequence). Trimming removed 5 bases from V and 12 bases from J; junction bases left unmatched: 6. This CDR3 reads CASSTDRGRQFF. Written as DNA, the CDR3 is TGTGCCAGCAGCACCGACAGGGGCCGGCAGTTCTTC.

In nucleotides, the CDR3 is TGTGCCAGCAGCCCGGAATACGGGACAGGGGTTCAGCCCCAGCATTTT. Residues: CASSPEYGTGVQPQHF. This chain links TRBV3-1 (or the pseudogene TRBV3-2) with TRBJ1-5; the match to TRBD1 covers 10 bases. The CDR3 has 16 residues. The V and J ends lost 4 bases and 6 bases, in that order; junction bases with no gene match: 9. Germline V CDR1 and CDR2: LGHDT, YNNKEL (reference sequence).

The chain carries TRBV5-1 and TRBJ1-5, with D tentatively TRBD1 (6 bases). CDR1 is SGHRS, CDR2 YFSETQ, per germline. V was trimmed by 0 bases and J by 6 bases, leaving 10 bases between them. CDR3 length equals 14 residues. CDR3 sequence: CASSLGGGSQPQHF. DNA for the CDR3: TGCGCCAGCAGCTTGGGAGGGGGTAGTCAGCCCCAGCATTTT.

The chain is built from TRBV30 and TRBJ1-5; D is possibly TRBD1 (6 bases). The CDR3 length is 14 residues. Germline assignment: CDR1 GTSNPN and CDR2 SVGIG (reference sequence). The ends were cut back, 1 base at V and 4 bases at J, with 11 bases in the middle. The CDR3 nucleotides read TGTGCCTGGAGTGAGGGACACCTTAATCAGCCCCAGCATTTT. Its translation: CAWSEGHLNQPQHF.

A note on this clone: A read error may be the cause here, since a much bigger clone is one base away. The chain recombines TRBV11-2 with TRBJ1-1; D unresolved. Germline CDR1 is SGHAT and CDR2 is FQNNGV. V lost 6 bases and J 2 bases, leaving 10 bases between the germline ends. There are 13 residues in the CDR3. The CDR3 loop is CASSQRVNTEAFF. The CDR3 DNA follows: TGTGCCAGCAGTCAGAGGGTAAACACTGAAGCTTTCTTT.

The chain combines TRBV18 with TRBJ2-1; TRBD2 aligns across 8 bases. Germline CDR1 is KGHSH and CDR2 is LQKENI. V lost 1 base and J lost 7; bases outside the gene matches: 9. The CDR3 is 16 residues long. This CDR3 is CASSPQEAGVVNEQFF. The CDR3 DNA is TGTGCCAGCTCACCACAGGAAGCGGGAGTGGTAAATGAGCAGTTCTTC.